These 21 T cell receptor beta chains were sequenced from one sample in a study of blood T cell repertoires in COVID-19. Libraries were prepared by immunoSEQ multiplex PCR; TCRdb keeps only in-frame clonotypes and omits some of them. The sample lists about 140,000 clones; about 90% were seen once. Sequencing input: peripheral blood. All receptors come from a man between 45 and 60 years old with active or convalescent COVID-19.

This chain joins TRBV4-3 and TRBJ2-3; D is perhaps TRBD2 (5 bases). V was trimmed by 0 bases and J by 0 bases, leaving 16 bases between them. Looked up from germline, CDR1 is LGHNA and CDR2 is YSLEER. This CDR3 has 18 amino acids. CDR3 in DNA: TGCGCCAGCAGCCAAGAGGCAGACTACTTCCCTAGCACAGATACGCAGTATTTT. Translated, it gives CASSQEADYFPSTDTQYF.

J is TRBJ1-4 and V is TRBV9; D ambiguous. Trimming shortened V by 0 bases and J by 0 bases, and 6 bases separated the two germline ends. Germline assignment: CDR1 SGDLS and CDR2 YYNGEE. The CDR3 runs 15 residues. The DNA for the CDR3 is TGTGCCAGCAGCGTAGGAGGGTCAACTAATGAAAAACTGTTTTTT. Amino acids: CASSVGGSTNEKLFF.

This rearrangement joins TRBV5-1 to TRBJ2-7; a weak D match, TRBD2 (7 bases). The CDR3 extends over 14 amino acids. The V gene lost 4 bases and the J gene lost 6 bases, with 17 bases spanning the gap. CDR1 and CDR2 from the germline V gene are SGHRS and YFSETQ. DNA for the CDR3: TGCGCCAGCAGCCTTGGGGCGGGGGCTAGCGAGCAGTACTTC. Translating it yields CASSLGAGASEQYF.

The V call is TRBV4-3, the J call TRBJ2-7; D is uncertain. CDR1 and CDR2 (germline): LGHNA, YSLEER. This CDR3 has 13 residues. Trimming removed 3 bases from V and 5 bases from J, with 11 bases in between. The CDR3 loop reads CASSQSASDEQYF. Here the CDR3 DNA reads TGCGCCAGCAGCCAGAGTGCTAGTGACGAGCAGTACTTC.

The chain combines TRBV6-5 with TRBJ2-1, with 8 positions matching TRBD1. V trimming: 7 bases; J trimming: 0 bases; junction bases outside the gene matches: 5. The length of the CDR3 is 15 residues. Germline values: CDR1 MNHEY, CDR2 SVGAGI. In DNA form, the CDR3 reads TGTGCCAGCATCGACACAGGGGGCTCCTACAATGAGCAGTTCTTC. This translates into CASIDTGGSYNEQFF.

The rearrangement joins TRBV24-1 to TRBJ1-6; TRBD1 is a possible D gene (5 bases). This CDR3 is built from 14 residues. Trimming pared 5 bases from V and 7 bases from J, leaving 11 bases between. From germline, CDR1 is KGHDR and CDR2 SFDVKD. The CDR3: CATSGDSANSPLHF. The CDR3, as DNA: TGTGCCACCAGTGGCGACAGTGCCAATTCACCCCTCCACTTT.

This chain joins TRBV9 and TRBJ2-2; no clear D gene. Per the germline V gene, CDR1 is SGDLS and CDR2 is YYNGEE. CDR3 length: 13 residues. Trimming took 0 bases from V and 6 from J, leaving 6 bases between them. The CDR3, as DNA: TGTGCCAGCAGCGTAGGGAGCCCCGGGGAGCTGTTTTTT. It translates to CASSVGSPGELFF.

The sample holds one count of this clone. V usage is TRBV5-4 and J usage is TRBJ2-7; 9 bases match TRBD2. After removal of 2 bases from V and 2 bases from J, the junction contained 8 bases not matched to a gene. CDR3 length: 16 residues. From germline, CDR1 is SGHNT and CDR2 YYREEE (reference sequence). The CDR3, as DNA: TGTGCCAGCAGCTTTGGGGGGAGCGGGAGGACCTACGAGCAGTACTTC. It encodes CASSFGGSGRTYEQYF.

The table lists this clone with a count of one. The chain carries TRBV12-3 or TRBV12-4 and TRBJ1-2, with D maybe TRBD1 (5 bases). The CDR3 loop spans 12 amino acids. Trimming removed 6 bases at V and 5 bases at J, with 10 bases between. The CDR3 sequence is CASRGLKYGYTF. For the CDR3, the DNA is TGTGCCAGCAGGGGACTGAAATATGGCTACACCTTC.

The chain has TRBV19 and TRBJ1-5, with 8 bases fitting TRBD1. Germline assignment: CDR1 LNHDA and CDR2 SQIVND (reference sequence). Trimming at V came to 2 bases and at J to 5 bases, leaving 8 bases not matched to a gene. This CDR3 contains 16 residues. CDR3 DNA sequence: TGTGCCAGTAGTATAAGGACAGGGAGAATTGATCAGCCCCAGCATTTT. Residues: CASSIRTGRIDQPQHF. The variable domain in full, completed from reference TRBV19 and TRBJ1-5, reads DGGITQSPKYLFRKEGQNVTLSCEQNLNHDAMYWYRQDPGQGLRLIYYSQIVNDFQKGDIAEGYSVSREKKESFPLTVTSAQKNPTAFYLCASSIRTGRIDQPQHFGDGTRLSIL.

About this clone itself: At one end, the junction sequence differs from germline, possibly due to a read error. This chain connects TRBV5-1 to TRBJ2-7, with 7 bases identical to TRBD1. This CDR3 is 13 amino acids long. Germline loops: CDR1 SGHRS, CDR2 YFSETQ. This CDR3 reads CASSLDRGHRESF. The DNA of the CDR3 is TGCGCCAGCAGCTTGGACAGGGGCCATCGTGAGAGCTTC. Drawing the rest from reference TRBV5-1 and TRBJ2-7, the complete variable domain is KAGVTQTPRYLIKTRGQQVTLSCSPISGHRSVSWYQQTPGQGLQFLFEYFSETQRNKGNFPGRFSGRQFSNSRSEMNVSTLELGDSALYLCASSLDRGHRESFGPGTRLTVT.

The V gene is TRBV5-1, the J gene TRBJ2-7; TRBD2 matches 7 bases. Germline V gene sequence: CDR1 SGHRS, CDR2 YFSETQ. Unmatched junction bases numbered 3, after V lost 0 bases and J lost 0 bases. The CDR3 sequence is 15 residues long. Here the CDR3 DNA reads TGCGCCAGCAGCTTGGGCAGCGGGGTCTCCTACGAGCAGTACTTC. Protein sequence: CASSLGSGVSYEQYF.

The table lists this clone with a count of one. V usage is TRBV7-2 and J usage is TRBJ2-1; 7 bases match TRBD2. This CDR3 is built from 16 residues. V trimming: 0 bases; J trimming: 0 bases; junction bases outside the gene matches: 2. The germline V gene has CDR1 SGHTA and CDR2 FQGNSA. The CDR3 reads CASSLAASGSYNEQFF. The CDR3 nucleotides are TGTGCCAGCAGCTTAGCGGCTAGCGGCTCCTACAATGAGCAGTTCTTC.

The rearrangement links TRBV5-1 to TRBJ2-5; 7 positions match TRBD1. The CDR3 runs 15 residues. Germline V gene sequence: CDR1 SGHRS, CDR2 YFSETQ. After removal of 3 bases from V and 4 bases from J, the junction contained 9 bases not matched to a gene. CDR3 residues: CASSSQGLPGETQYF. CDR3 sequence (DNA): TGCGCCAGCAGCTCACAGGGGTTGCCAGGAGAGACCCAGTACTTC.

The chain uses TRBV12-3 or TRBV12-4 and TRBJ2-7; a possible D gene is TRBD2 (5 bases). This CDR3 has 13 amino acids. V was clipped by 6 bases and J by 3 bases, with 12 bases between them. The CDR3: CASRKAAVYEQYF. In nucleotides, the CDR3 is TGTGCCAGCAGGAAAGCGGCAGTCTACGAGCAGTACTTC.

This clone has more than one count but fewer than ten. The CDR3 here is CASSLQYGGPTEAFF. The CDR3 DNA reads as TGCGCCAGCAGCTTGCAGTATGGGGGCCCCACTGAAGCTTTCTTT. This sequence joins TRBV5-1 and TRBJ1-1, with TRBD1 as a possible D gene (6 bases). The germline V gene encodes CDR1 SGHRS and CDR2 YFSETQ. Deletions cut 1 base from V and 4 bases from J, with 14 bases between. CDR3 length equals 15 residues.

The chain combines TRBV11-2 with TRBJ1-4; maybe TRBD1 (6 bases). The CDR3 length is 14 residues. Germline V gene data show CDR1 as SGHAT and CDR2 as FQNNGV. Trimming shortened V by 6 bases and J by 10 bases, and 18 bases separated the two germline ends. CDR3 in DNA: TGTGCCAGCAGGGGTCGACAGGAGAATTCAAAACTGTTTTTT. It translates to CASRGRQENSKLFF.

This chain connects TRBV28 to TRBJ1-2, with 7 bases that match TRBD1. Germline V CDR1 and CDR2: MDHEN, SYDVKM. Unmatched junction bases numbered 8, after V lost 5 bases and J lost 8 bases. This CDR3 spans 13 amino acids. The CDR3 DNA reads TGTGCCAGCAGTCACGACAGGGTAGTAGGCTACACCTTC. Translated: CASSHDRVVGYTF.

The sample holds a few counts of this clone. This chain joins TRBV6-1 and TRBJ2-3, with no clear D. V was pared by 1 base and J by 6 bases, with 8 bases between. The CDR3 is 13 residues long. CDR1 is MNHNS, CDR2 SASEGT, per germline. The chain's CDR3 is CASSEVIHDTQYF. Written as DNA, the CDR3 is TGTGCCAGCAGTGAAGTAATACACGATACGCAGTATTTT.

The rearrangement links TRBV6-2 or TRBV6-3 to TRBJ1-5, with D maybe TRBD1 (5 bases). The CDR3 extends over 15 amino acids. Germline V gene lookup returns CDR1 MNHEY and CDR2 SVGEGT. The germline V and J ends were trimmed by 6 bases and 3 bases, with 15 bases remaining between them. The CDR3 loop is CASSWGRHNNQPQHF. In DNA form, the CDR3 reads TGTGCCAGCAGCTGGGGCCGACACAACAATCAGCCCCAGCATTTT.

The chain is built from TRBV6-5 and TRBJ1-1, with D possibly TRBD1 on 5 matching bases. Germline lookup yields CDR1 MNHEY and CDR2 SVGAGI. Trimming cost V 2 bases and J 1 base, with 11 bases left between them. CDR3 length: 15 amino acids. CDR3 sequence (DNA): TGTGCCAGCAGTTACGGGGGGACGCGGAACACTGAAGCTTTCTTT. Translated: CASSYGGTRNTEAFF.